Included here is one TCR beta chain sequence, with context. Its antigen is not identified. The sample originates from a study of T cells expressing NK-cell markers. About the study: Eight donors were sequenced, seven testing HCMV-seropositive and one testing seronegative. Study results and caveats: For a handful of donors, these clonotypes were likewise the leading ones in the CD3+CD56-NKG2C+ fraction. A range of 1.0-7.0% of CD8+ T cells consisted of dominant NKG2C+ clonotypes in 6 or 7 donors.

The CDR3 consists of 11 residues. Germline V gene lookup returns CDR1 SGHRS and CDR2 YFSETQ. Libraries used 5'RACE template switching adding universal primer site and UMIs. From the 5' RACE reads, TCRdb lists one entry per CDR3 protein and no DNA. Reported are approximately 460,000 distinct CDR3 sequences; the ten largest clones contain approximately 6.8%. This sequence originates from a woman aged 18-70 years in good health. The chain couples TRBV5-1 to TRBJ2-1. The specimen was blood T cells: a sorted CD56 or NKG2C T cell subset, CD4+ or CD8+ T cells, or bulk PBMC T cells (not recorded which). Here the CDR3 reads CASSLTNEQFF.